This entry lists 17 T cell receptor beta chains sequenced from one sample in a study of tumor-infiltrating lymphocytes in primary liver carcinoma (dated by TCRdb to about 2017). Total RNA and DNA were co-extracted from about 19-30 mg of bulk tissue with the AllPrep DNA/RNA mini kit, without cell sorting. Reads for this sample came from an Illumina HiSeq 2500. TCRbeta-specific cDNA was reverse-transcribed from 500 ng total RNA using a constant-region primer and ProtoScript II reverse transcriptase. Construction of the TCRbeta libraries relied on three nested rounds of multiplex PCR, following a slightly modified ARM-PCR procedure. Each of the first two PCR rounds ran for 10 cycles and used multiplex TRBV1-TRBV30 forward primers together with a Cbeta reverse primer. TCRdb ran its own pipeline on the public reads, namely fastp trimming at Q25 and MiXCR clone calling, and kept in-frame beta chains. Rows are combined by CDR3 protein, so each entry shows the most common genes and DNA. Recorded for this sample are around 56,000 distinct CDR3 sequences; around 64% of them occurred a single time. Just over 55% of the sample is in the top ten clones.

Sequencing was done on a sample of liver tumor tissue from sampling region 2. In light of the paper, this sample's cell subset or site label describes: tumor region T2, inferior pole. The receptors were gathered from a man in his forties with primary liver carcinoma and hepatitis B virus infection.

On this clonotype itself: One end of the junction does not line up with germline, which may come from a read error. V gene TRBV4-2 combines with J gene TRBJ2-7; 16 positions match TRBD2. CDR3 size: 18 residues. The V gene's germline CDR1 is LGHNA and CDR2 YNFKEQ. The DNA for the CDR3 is TGTGCCGGCAGTGGAGAACCGGGACTAGCGGGAGGGCCACAGGAGCAGTACTTC. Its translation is CAGSGEPGLAGGPQEQYF.

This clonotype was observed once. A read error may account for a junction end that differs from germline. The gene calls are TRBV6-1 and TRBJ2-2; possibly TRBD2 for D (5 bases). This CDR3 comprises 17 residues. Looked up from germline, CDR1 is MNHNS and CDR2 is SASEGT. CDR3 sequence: CANSEIGWQALDGKLFF. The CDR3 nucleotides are TGTGCCAACAGTGAAATCGGATGGCAGGCCCTCGACGGGAAGCTATTTTTT.

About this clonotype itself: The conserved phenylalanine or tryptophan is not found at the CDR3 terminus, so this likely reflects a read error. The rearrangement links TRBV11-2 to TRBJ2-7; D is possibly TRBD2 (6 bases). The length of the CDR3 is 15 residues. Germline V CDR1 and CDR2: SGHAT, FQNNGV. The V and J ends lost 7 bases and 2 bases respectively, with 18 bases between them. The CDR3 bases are TGTGCCAGCAACCTCGGCGGGACTCTACCCTACGAGCAGTACTTA. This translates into CASNLGGTLPYEQYL.

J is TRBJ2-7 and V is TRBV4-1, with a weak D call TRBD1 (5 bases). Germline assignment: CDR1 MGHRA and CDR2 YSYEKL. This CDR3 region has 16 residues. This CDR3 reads CTISQDRTGATLEQYF. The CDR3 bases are TGCACCATCAGCCAAGATCGAACAGGTGCCACCCTCGAGCAGTACTTC.

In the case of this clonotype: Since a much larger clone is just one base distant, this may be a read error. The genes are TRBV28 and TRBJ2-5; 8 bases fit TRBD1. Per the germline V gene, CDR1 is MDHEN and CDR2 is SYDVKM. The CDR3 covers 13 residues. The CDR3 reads CASKTGAQESQYF. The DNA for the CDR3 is TGTGCCAGCAAGACAGGGGCCCAAGAGAGCCAGTACTTC.

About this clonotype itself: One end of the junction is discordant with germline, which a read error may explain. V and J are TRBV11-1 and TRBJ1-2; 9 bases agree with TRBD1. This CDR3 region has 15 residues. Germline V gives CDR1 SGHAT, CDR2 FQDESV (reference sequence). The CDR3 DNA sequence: TGTGCCAGAAGCTTTCGGACAGGGGCGGGCTATGACTACACCTTC. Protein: CARSFRTGAGYDYTF.

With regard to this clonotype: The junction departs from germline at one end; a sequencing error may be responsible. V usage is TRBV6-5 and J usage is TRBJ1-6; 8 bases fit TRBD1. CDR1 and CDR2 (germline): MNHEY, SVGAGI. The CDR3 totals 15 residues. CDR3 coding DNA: TGTGTCAGCAGGCACAGGGGGGTGAATAATTCACCCCTCCATTTT. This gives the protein CVSRHRGVNNSPLHF.

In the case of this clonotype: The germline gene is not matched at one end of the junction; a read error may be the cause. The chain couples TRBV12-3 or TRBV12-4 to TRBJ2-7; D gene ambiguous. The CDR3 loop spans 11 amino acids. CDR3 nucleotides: TGTGCCAGCAGTATAGTATACGATCAGTACTTC. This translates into CASSIVYDQYF.

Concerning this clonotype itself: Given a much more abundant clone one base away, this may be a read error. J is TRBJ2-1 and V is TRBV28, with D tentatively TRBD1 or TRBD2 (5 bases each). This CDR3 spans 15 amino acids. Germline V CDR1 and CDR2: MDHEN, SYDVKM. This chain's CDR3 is CPSRMRDGSYNEQFF. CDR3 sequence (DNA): TGTCCCAGCAGGATGAGGGACGGCTCCTACAATGAGCAGTTCTTC.

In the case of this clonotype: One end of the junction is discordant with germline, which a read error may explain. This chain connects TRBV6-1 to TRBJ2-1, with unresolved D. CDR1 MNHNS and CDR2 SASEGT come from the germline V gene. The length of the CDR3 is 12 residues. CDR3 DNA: TGTGCCAGCAGTGACCAGTTGTACAAGCAATTCTTC. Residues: CASSDQLYKQFF.

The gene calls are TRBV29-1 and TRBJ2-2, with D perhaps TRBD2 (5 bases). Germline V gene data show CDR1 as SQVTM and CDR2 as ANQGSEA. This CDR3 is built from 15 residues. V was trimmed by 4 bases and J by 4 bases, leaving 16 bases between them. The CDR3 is CSVVLEGAFTGELFF. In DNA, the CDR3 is TGCAGCGTTGTTCTAGAGGGAGCCTTCACCGGGGAGCTGTTTTTT.

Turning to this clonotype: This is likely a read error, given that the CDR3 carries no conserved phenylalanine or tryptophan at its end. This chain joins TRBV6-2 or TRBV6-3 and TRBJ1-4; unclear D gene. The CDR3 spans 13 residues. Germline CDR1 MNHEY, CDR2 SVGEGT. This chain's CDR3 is CASGYSVAGKLFS. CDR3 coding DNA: TGTGCCAGCGGTTACTCGGTTGCTGGAAAACTGTTTTCT.

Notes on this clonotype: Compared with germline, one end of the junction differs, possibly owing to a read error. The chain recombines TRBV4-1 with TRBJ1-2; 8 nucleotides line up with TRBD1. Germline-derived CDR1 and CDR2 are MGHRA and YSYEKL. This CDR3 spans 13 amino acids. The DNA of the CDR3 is TGCGCCTGCAGCCGCTCGACAGGGGATGGCTACACCTTC. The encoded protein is CACSRSTGDGYTF.

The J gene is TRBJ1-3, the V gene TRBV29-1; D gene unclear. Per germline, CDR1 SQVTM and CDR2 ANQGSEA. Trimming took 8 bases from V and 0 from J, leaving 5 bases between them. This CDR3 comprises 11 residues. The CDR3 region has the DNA TGCAGCATGCGCTCTGGAAACACCATATATTTT. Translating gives CSMRSGNTIYF.

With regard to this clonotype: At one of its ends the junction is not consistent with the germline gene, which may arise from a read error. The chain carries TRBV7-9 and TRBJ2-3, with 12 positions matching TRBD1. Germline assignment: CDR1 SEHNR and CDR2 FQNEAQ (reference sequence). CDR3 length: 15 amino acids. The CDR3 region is CASNFGTGGTDTQYF. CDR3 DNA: TGTGCCAGCAACTTCGGGACAGGGGGCACGGATACGCAGTATTTT.

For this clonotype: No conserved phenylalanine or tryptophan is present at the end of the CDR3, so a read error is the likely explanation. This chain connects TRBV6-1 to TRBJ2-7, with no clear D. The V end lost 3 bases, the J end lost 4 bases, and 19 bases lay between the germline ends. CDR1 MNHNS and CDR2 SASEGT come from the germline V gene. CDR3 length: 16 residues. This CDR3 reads CASSDVVQTIEYEQYL. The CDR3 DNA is TGTGCCAGCAGTGACGTGGTACAGACCATCGAGTACGAGCAGTACCTC.

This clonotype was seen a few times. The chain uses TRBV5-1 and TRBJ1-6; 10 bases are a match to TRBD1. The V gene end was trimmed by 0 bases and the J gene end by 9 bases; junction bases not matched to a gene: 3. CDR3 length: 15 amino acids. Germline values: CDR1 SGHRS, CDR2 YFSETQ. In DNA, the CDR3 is TGCGCCAGCAGCTTGGGGACAGGGGGAAGTTCACCCCTCCACTTT. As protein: CASSLGTGGSSPLHF.